What follows are 15 T cell receptor beta chains derived from one specimen sequenced in a study of cytomegalovirus exposure and HLA in healthy donors. The PCR used 60 Vbeta and 13 Jbeta primers. TCRdb's copy holds only in-frame clones and misses some; the assay was immunoSEQ multiplex PCR. The sample contains 150,000 to 200,000 clones, approximately 78% of which appear only once. The sequencing sample was made of PBMCs. These receptors all stem from a male donor in good health and CMV-seropositive.

This clone occurred once. The chain carries TRBV4-3 and TRBJ2-7, with a tentative D call TRBD1 (6 bases). Germline V gene lookup returns CDR1 LGHNA and CDR2 YSLEER. The CDR3 sequence is 15 residues long. Trimming took off 0 bases at V and 3 bases at J, with 12 bases between the two ends. The CDR3 protein is CASSQESRDNYEQYF. In DNA form, the CDR3 reads TGCGCCAGCAGCCAAGAAAGTAGGGACAACTACGAGCAGTACTTC.

The rearrangement joins TRBV7-2 to TRBJ2-6; D perhaps matches TRBD1 (6 bases). Germline V gene data show CDR1 as SGHTA and CDR2 as FQGNSA. V lost 3 bases and J 0 bases, leaving 6 bases between the germline ends. The CDR3 totals 15 residues. The CDR3 sequence: CASSFRGSGANVLTF. As DNA, the CDR3 is TGTGCCAGCAGCTTCAGGGGCTCTGGGGCCAACGTCCTGACTTTC. The complete variable domain, with remaining parts taken from reference TRBV7-2 and TRBJ2-6, reads GAGVSQSPSNKVTEKGKDVELRCDPISGHTALYWYRQSLGQGLEFLIYFQGNSAPDKSGLPSDRFSAERTGGSVSTLTIQRTQQEDSAVYLCASSFRGSGANVLTFGAGSRLTVL.

This chain uses TRBV15 with TRBJ1-5; a possible D gene is TRBD1 (6 bases). The CDR3 totals 15 residues. In germline, CDR1 is LNHNV, CDR2 YYDKDF (reference sequence). With 1 base removed from V and 6 bases from J, the gap between germline ends came to 13 bases. The CDR3 sequence: CATSRVNRDRQPQHF. CDR3 nucleotide sequence: TGTGCCACCAGCAGAGTCAACAGGGATCGTCAGCCCCAGCATTTT.

The rearrangement uses TRBV10-3 and TRBJ1-6, with 10 bases matching TRBD1. The CDR3 has 16 residues. Germline V gene data show CDR1 as ENHRY and CDR2 as SYGVKD. The junction had 9 bases not matched to a gene; V was cut back by 8 bases and J by 5 bases. The CDR3 protein is CAIGQGGGWDNSPLHF. The CDR3 DNA reads as TGTGCCATCGGACAGGGGGGAGGTTGGGATAATTCACCCCTCCACTTT.

The chain recombines TRBV19 with TRBJ1-1, with 7 bases identical to TRBD1. The trim removed 4 bases at V and 0 bases at J, leaving 8 bases unmatched. CDR1 is LNHDA and CDR2 is SQIVND in the germline V gene (reference sequence). The CDR3 sequence is 16 residues long. The CDR3 spells CASSTRDRRLNTEAFF. The CDR3 DNA is TGTGCCAGTAGTACACGGGACAGACGATTGAACACTGAAGCTTTCTTT.

This sequence joins TRBV28 and TRBJ2-3, with 7 bases lining up with TRBD2. This CDR3 contains 15 residues. V lost 6 bases, J lost 1 base, and 7 bases stayed unmatched. Germline lookup yields CDR1 MDHEN and CDR2 SYDVKM. In nucleotides, the CDR3 is TGTGCCAGCAGAGGGGCGGGGAGGGGCACAGATACGCAGTATTTT. It translates to CASRGAGRGTDTQYF.

V is TRBV10-3 and J is TRBJ2-3; 7 bases align to TRBD2. This CDR3 spans 20 amino acids. V dropped 4 bases and J dropped 0; count of bases not matched to a gene: 19. The V gene's germline CDR1 is ENHRY and CDR2 SYGVKD. This CDR3 reads CAISAPAWASGRPSTDTQYF. Here the CDR3 DNA reads TGTGCCATCAGTGCCCCGGCGTGGGCTAGCGGACGACCTAGCACAGATACGCAGTATTTT.

This chain links TRBV6-4 with TRBJ2-1; 12 bases fit TRBD2. V lost 0 bases and J lost 7; bases outside the gene matches: 7. CDR1 is MRHNA, CDR2 SNTAGT, per germline. The CDR3 extends over 17 amino acids. The CDR3 nucleotides read TGTGCCAGCAGTGACTCGGCTAGCGGGAGGGCCCTGAATGAGCAGTTCTTC. It codes for CASSDSASGRALNEQFF.

The rearrangement links TRBV21-1 to TRBJ2-7; the listed D gene, TRBD2, was not tested against the DNA. TRBV21-1 constitutes a pseudogene. The CDR3 runs 18 residues. This CDR3 is CASSKAPKTRPPMYEQYF. CDR3 nucleotides: TGTGCCAGCAGCAAAGCGCCAAAAACTAGGCCTCCGATGTACGAGCAGTACTTC.

A note on this clone: An end of the junction does not agree with germline; a read error may underlie this. V is TRBV25-1 and J is TRBJ2-6; 12 nucleotides line up with TRBD1. Germline loops: CDR1 MGHDK, CDR2 SYGVNS. The CDR3 has 16 amino acids. The CDR3 reads CATRAGQGAGANGLTF. The CDR3 region has the DNA TGTGCCACCAGGGCGGGACAGGGGGCTGGGGCCAACGGCCTGACTTTC. Based on the CDR3 plus reference TRBV25-1 and TRBJ2-6, the full variable domain is EADIYQTPRYLVIGTGKKITLECSQTMGHDKMYWYQQDPGMELHLIHYSYGVNSTEKGDLSSESTVSRIRTEHFPLTLESARPSHTSQYLCATRAGQGAGANGLTFGAGSRLTVL.

V gene TRBV7-2 combines with J gene TRBJ2-3, with 8 bases aligning to TRBD1. This CDR3 is 19 amino acids long. Germline V lookup: CDR1 SGHTA, CDR2 FQGNSA. V lost 2 bases and J lost 3; bases outside the gene matches: 16. This chain's CDR3 is CASSLIWTGFGVGTDTQYF. CDR3 sequence (DNA): TGTGCCAGCAGCTTAATTTGGACAGGGTTTGGGGTTGGTACAGATACGCAGTATTTT.

The rearrangement uses TRBV5-4 and TRBJ2-6; D may be TRBD1 (6 bases). With 4 bases removed from V and 3 bases from J, the gap between germline ends came to 14 bases. The CDR3 spans 16 residues. Germline CDR1 reads SGHNT; CDR2 reads YYREEE (reference sequence). CDR3 protein: CASSPLGALGANVLTF. Here the CDR3 DNA reads TGTGCCAGCAGCCCTCTGGGGGCGCTTGGGGCCAACGTCCTGACTTTC.

CDR3 DNA: TGTGCCAGTAGTAGGAGTGGCGGGGAATATACGCAGTATTTT. It translates to CASSRSGGEYTQYF. The rearrangement uses TRBV19 and TRBJ2-3; the D gene is possibly TRBD2 (6 bases). The CDR3 has 14 amino acids. The germline CDR1 and CDR2 sequences are LNHDA and SQIVND (reference sequence). Trimming took off 4 bases at V and 7 bases at J, with 15 bases between the two ends. Using reference TRBV19 and TRBJ2-3 for the parts outside the CDR3, the full variable domain is DGGITQSPKYLFRKEGQNVTLSCEQNLNHDAMYWYRQDPGQGLRLIYYSQIVNDFQKGDIAEGYSVSREKKESFPLTVTSAQKNPTAFYLCASSRSGGEYTQYFGPGTRLTVL.

V gene TRBV30 combines with J gene TRBJ1-2, with 7 nucleotides matching TRBD1. This CDR3 has 13 residues. Germline CDR1 GTSNPN, CDR2 SVGIG (reference sequence). V lost 1 base, J lost 8 bases, and 7 bases stayed unmatched. In DNA form, the CDR3 reads TGTGCCTGGAGTGCAGGGGGTGAAACCGGCTACACCTTC. Encoded protein: CAWSAGGETGYTF.

The chain is built from TRBV11-2 and TRBJ2-1, with TRBD2 as a possible D gene (6 bases). Germline CDR1 reads SGHAT; CDR2 reads FQNNGV. CDR3 length: 12 residues. V lost 4 bases and J 12 bases, leaving 13 bases between the germline ends. Written as DNA, the CDR3 is TGTGCCAGCAGCTCGTTACCCGGGAGGCAGTTCTTC. Amino acids: CASSSLPGRQFF.